These 28 T cell receptor beta chains share one sample of origin, sequenced in a study of vaccination and CD4 T cells after COVID-19. These receptors' targets are unknown. The Oncomine TCR Beta short-read assay was applied to DNA of cultured CD4+ T cells. Via MiXCR, TCRdb re-called the PCR reads, giving one row per CDR3 protein. There are roughly 25,000 distinct CDR3 sequences in the sample; 58% occur only once, and roughly 2.8% lies in the top ten. Indicated treatment: roughly ten-day PBMC culture with coronavirus spike peptide pools or control peptides (ViraFEST assay). The specimen was CD4+ T cells from blood, cultured in vitro. The receptors derive from a human donor who had recovered from COVID-19.

The rearrangement joins TRBV7-2 to TRBJ2-3; 10 positions agree with TRBD2. Germline V gene sequence: CDR1 SGHTA, CDR2 FQGNSA. After removal of 4 bases from V and 3 bases from J, the junction contained 4 bases not matched to a gene. There are 15 residues in the CDR3. The CDR3 here is CASSYTSGETDTQYF. The CDR3 DNA sequence: TGTGCCAGCAGCTACACTAGCGGGGAGACAGATACGCAGTATTTT.

This chain connects TRBV7-8 to TRBJ1-5; D is unclear. Germline assignment: CDR1 SGHVS and CDR2 FQNEAQ. The germline V and J ends were trimmed by 2 bases and 4 bases, with 9 bases remaining between them. The CDR3 covers 14 residues. In nucleotides, the CDR3 is TGTGCCAGCAGCTTATTGGCGGCTAATCAGCCCCAGCATTTT. It specifies CASSLLAANQPQHF.

The genes are TRBV6-2 or TRBV6-3 and TRBJ1-6; 7 positions match TRBD1. The V segment lost 5 bases and the J segment 6 bases; nucleotides outside the gene matches: 7. The CDR3 loop spans 15 amino acids. CDR1 is MNHEY and CDR2 is SVGEGT in the germline V gene. In DNA form, the CDR3 reads TGTGCCAGCAGTCGACAGGGACAGCCTAATTCACCCCTCCACTTT. As protein: CASSRQGQPNSPLHF.

The chain joins TRBV11-3 to TRBJ2-2; the D gene is possibly TRBD2 (6 bases). Germline V gene data show CDR1 as SGHNT and CDR2 as YENEEA. This CDR3 comprises 17 residues. The germline V and J ends were trimmed by 5 bases and 6 bases, with 22 bases remaining between them. This chain's CDR3 is CASSLWATSWEAGELFF. The DNA of the CDR3 is TGTGCCAGCAGCCTTTGGGCCACCTCCTGGGAGGCCGGGGAGCTGTTTTTT.

This chain uses TRBV19 with TRBJ1-5; D might be TRBD1 (6 bases). The V gene lost 7 bases and the J gene lost 2 bases, with 9 bases spanning the gap. Germline lookup yields CDR1 LNHDA and CDR2 SQIVND (reference sequence). CDR3 size: 13 residues. This CDR3 is CASNRDGNQPQHF. The CDR3 coding sequence is TGTGCCAGTAACAGGGACGGCAATCAGCCCCAGCATTTT.

This chain links TRBV20-1 with TRBJ1-2; D is undetermined. Germline V lookup: CDR1 DFQATT, CDR2 SNEGSKA (reference sequence). Trimming removed 5 bases at V and 4 bases at J, with 8 bases between. This CDR3 comprises 11 residues. In DNA, the CDR3 is TGCAGTGCTCCACGGGGCTATGGCTACACCTTC. Amino acid sequence: CSAPRGYGYTF.

The J gene is TRBJ2-7, the V gene TRBV7-2; D not certain. The end of the DNA is better explained by TRBJ2-5, so the J call may be wrong. Germline CDR1 is SGHTA and CDR2 is FQGNSA. The CDR3 runs 12 residues. The CDR3 coding sequence is TGTGCCAGCAGCTCGCAAGGAGAGACCCAGTACTTC. Protein product: CASSSQGETQYF.

This clonotype was recorded once. The genes are TRBV2 and TRBJ1-1; 8 nucleotides agree with TRBD1. In germline, CDR1 is SNHLY, CDR2 FYNNEI. V lost 5 bases to trimming and J lost 4 bases; unmatched junction nucleotides: 3. The CDR3 is made up of 13 amino acids. CDR3 sequence: CASSTGGPTEAFF. The CDR3 coding sequence is TGTGCCAGCAGTACAGGGGGACCCACTGAAGCTTTCTTT.

V and J are TRBV7-8 and TRBJ2-3; TRBD2 matches at 7 bases. Losses at the gene ends were 6 bases for V and 4 bases for J; bases not matched to a gene: 13. The germline CDR1 and CDR2 sequences are SGHVS and FQNEAQ. The CDR3 is made up of 16 amino acids. The CDR3 protein is CASSSRLAQEADTQYF. CDR3 DNA sequence: TGTGCCAGCAGTTCGCGACTAGCCCAAGAGGCAGATACGCAGTATTTT.

This clonotype was seen more than once but under ten times. The CDR3 DNA reads as TGCAGTGCTAGAATAGGGACAGGGCCTATGAACACTGAAGCTTTCTTT. This codes for CSARIGTGPMNTEAFF. The chain couples TRBV20-1 to TRBJ1-1; 9 positions agree with TRBD1. Germline V lookup: CDR1 DFQATT, CDR2 SNEGSKA (reference sequence). V lost 2 bases to trimming and J lost 0 bases; unmatched junction nucleotides: 7. The CDR3 has 16 residues.

This sequence joins TRBV7-3 and TRBJ2-7; D might be TRBD1 (6 bases). Trimming left V 2 bases short and J 4 bases short, with 9 bases between. The CDR3 consists of 13 residues. Germline loops: CDR1 SGHTA, CDR2 FQGTGA. CDR3 region: CASSLSQGYEQYF. The CDR3 DNA is TGTGCCAGCAGCTTATCTCAGGGGTACGAGCAGTACTTC.

This rearrangement joins TRBV4-1 to TRBJ1-6, with TRBD1 matching 7 bases. The ends lost 2 bases at V and 9 bases at J; junction bases unmatched: 7. Germline assignment: CDR1 MGHRA and CDR2 YSYEKL. CDR3 size: 15 residues. The CDR3 sequence is CASSQPQQGRSPLHF. The CDR3 nucleotides read TGCGCCAGCAGCCAACCGCAACAGGGGCGTTCACCCCTCCACTTT.

The chain links TRBV19 to TRBJ1-6, with TRBD1 matching 7 bases. J gave up 13 bases and V 1 base, and 7 bases lay outside the gene matches. This CDR3 comprises 14 residues. The germline CDR1 and CDR2 sequences are LNHDA and SQIVND (reference sequence). The CDR3 loop is CASSIARGQTPLHF. CDR3 DNA: TGTGCCAGTAGTATAGCCCGGGGACAGACGCCCCTCCACTTT. Full variable domain (rest looked up from reference TRBV19 and TRBJ1-6): DGGITQSPKYLFRKEGQNVTLSCEQNLNHDAMYWYRQDPGQGLRLIYYSQIVNDFQKGDIAEGYSVSREKKESFPLTVTSAQKNPTAFYLCASSIARGQTPLHFGNGTRLTVT.

This clonotype appeared a few times. The CDR3 DNA sequence: TGTGCCAGCAGCCGGGGCAGGGGGTCCAATCAGCCCCAGCATTTT. Protein sequence: CASSRGRGSNQPQHF. The V and J genes are TRBV6-1 and TRBJ1-5; 7 bases map to TRBD1. Looked up from germline, CDR1 is MNHNS and CDR2 is SASEGT. The CDR3 runs to 15 residues. V was clipped by 6 bases and J by 3 bases; unmatched bases: 8.

V is TRBV7-3 and J is TRBJ2-2; TRBD2 matches at 11 bases. Germline V CDR1 and CDR2: SGHTA, FQGTGA. The CDR3 covers 16 residues. The V gene end was trimmed by 5 bases and the J gene end by 6 bases; junction bases not matched to a gene: 8. The CDR3 loop reads CASSVVAGGPAGELFF. The CDR3 DNA sequence: TGTGCCAGCAGCGTAGTAGCGGGGGGGCCTGCCGGGGAGCTGTTTTTT.

The V gene is TRBV27, the J gene TRBJ1-1; D unclear. Trimming cost V 4 bases and J 3 bases, with 3 bases left between them. This CDR3 has 11 amino acids. Looked up from germline, CDR1 is MNHEY and CDR2 is SMNVEV (reference sequence). CDR3 region: CASSSYTEAFF. The CDR3 DNA sequence: TGTGCCAGCAGTTCGTACACTGAAGCTTTCTTT.

This clonotype was counted a few times. This chain joins TRBV21-1 and TRBJ1-2. TRBV21-1 has pseudogene status. The CDR3 runs to 16 residues. In DNA form, the CDR3 reads TGTGCCAGCAGCAAACCCCGACGCAAAGCCATTAGGGACTACACCTTC. This codes for CASSKPRRKAIRDYTF.

This chain uses TRBV7-8 with TRBJ1-2, with D possibly TRBD1 on 6 matching bases. The CDR3 runs to 13 residues. Germline CDR1 and CDR2: SGHVS and FQNEAQ. V lost 2 bases and J 4 bases, leaving 8 bases between the germline ends. The CDR3 is CASSLQGSYGYTF. The CDR3 region has the DNA TGTGCCAGCAGCTTACAGGGGTCCTATGGCTACACCTTC.

This clonotype was seen a handful of times. The chain carries TRBV6-1 and TRBJ2-3, with 11 bases identical to TRBD2. This CDR3 region has 17 residues. CDR1 and CDR2 (germline): MNHNS, SASEGT. V shed 0 bases and J 5 bases; nucleotides not matched to a gene: 7. CDR3 residues: CASSEALAGGPGDTQYF. The CDR3 nucleotides read TGTGCCAGCAGTGAAGCTCTAGCGGGGGGCCCGGGAGATACGCAGTATTTT.

This clonotype has only one observation. The genes are TRBV7-2 and TRBJ1-6; no clear D. Trimming pared 0 bases from V and 9 bases from J, leaving 6 bases between. Germline CDR1 is SGHTA and CDR2 is FQGNSA. The CDR3 spans 13 residues. For the CDR3, the DNA is TGTGCCAGCAGCTTAGCCTCGGGTTCACCCCTCCACTTT. Its protein is CASSLASGSPLHF.

A few counts support this clonotype. The rearrangement uses TRBV4-1 and TRBJ2-2, with 9 bases that match TRBD1. CDR3 length: 15 amino acids. The trim removed 4 bases at V and 6 bases at J, leaving 6 bases unmatched. The germline V gene has CDR1 MGHRA and CDR2 YSYEKL. This CDR3 is CASSRGQGGSGELFF. CDR3 DNA: TGCGCCAGCAGCCGGGGACAGGGAGGTTCCGGGGAGCTGTTTTTT.

V gene TRBV6-2 or TRBV6-3 combines with J gene TRBJ2-7; 7 bases map to TRBD1. V was pared by 4 bases and J by 2 bases, with 5 bases of the junction left unmatched. The CDR3 contains 14 residues. Germline V gives CDR1 MNHEY, CDR2 SVGEGT. CDR3 in amino acids: CASSFPGQTYEQYF. The DNA for the CDR3 is TGTGCCAGCAGTTTCCCGGGACAGACCTACGAGCAGTACTTC.

V is TRBV7-2 and J is TRBJ2-7, with 9 bases matching TRBD2. CDR3 size: 14 residues. Germline assignment: CDR1 SGHTA and CDR2 FQGNSA. The V gene end was trimmed by 3 bases and the J gene end by 6 bases; junction bases not matched to a gene: 6. The CDR3 region is CASSFRGGAGEQYF. For the CDR3, the DNA is TGTGCCAGCAGCTTTCGCGGGGGGGCTGGCGAGCAGTACTTC.

This clonotype has just a few counts. The rearrangement uses TRBV6-1 and TRBJ2-3; 7 positions agree with TRBD1. This CDR3 region has 12 residues. V lost 6 bases to trimming and J lost 3 bases; unmatched junction nucleotides: 0. From germline, CDR1 is MNHNS and CDR2 SASEGT. CDR3 nucleotide sequence: TGTGCCAGCAGGACAGGGACAGATACGCAGTATTTT. The encoded protein is CASRTGTDTQYF.

V and J are TRBV25-1 and TRBJ1-6; 7 bases align to TRBD1. The V gene's germline CDR1 is MGHDK and CDR2 SYGVNS. V trimming: 7 bases; J trimming: 10 bases; junction bases outside the gene matches: 10. This CDR3 is built from 14 residues. The CDR3 DNA sequence: TGTGCCAGCACCCACGGGACAGTAGGATCACCCCTCCACTTT. The encoded protein is CASTHGTVGSPLHF.

The chain joins TRBV20-1 to TRBJ2-7; 8 bases agree with TRBD2. The CDR3 has 15 amino acids. The ends lost 0 bases at V and 6 bases at J; junction bases unmatched: 10. Germline CDR1 is DFQATT and CDR2 is SNEGSKA (reference sequence). The CDR3 loop is CSARDRNSGIVEQYF. CDR3 in DNA: TGCAGTGCTAGAGACCGGAATAGCGGGATCGTCGAGCAGTACTTC.

The V gene is TRBV30, the J gene TRBJ2-5; D uncertain. Germline V lookup: CDR1 GTSNPN, CDR2 SVGIG (reference sequence). The CDR3 totals 15 residues. The V gene lost 0 bases and the J gene lost 2 bases, with 13 bases spanning the gap. The CDR3 protein is CAWSVKGIGQETQYF. CDR3 DNA sequence: TGTGCCTGGAGTGTAAAAGGCATTGGGCAAGAGACCCAGTACTTC.

This chain links TRBV11-3 with TRBJ2-1; the match to TRBD2 covers 9 bases. V dropped 5 bases and J dropped 4; count of bases not matched to a gene: 12. The CDR3 spans 17 residues. Per germline, CDR1 SGHNT and CDR2 YENEEA. DNA of the CDR3: TGTGCCAGCAGCCTCCAACTAGCGGGCCCAGCGTACAATGAGCAGTTCTTC. This translates into CASSLQLAGPAYNEQFF.